This T cell receptor (beta chain) was recorded in a study of CD8 T cells in ankylosing spondylitis. Study findings and constraints: Characteristic of ankylosing spondylitis blood, it appeared, was a TCR beta motif comprising fewer than 10 highly homologous variants. Significant enrichment of disease-linked clones was reportedly seen in matched ankylosing spondylitis synovial fluid.

MiXCR was run by TCRdb on the 5' RACE reads, yielding one entry per CDR3 protein. The sample shows under 250,000 distinct CDR3 sequences, 8.2% of them seen only once. This clonotype was observed at least ten times. Its antigen is undetermined. This clonotype was sampled from a female donor with ankylosing spondylitis or in good health (not recorded which). The sample taken for sequencing was blood, either unsorted or a sorted T cell fraction (not recorded which).

The DNA of the CDR3 is TGTGCCATTCGGGAGGGGCTAACCTACGAGCAGTACTTC. Amino acid sequence: CAIREGLTYEQYF. The chain uses TRBV10-3 and TRBJ2-7, with TRBD2 identical over 8 bases. CDR1 ENHRY and CDR2 SYGVKD come from the germline V gene. After removal of 9 bases from V and 2 bases from J, the junction contained 6 bases not matched to a gene. The CDR3 consists of 13 residues.